Listed below are T cell receptor beta chains from one sample, sequenced in a study of shared clonotypes between healthy human individuals. Sequencing was performed with immunoSEQ multiplex PCR; in TCRdb, only in-frame clones are kept and a portion is missing. In the table there are roughly 2.2 million clones, 93% of which are singletons. Sequencing was carried out using naive CD4+ T cells from PBMCs. These receptors were obtained from a young man in good health. Some clones in this sample may be carry-over from other donors' samples. Both conserved end residues are part of each CDR3. The D gene is left open where the match is weak. For some rows the clone size is stated as once, few or many, or as a class when expanded; others skip it.

d_call: NA; clone_size: few; j_call: TRBJ1-3; v_call: TRBV7-9; cdr3_nt: TGTGCCAGCAGCACACCAGGGTACTCTGGAAACACCATATATTTT; cdr3_aa: CASSTPGYSGNTIYF
d_call: TRBD2; clone_size: NA; j_call: TRBJ2-1; v_call: TRBV28; cdr3_nt: TGTGCCAGCAGTTTTGGTGCGGGAGGAGGGCATCGCGATGAGCAGTTCTTC; cdr3_aa: CASSFGAGGGHRDEQFF
d_call: NA; clone_size: NA; j_call: TRBJ1-1; v_call: TRBV30; cdr3_nt: TGTGCCTGGAGTGTAGGTAGTGGCAGCATGAACACTGAAGCTTTCTTT; cdr3_aa: CAWSVGSGSMNTEAFF
d_call: NA; clone_size: once; j_call: TRBJ2-7; v_call: TRBV11-2; cdr3_nt: TGTGCCAGCAGCTTATATCTCCGGGAGCGATACGAGCAGTACTTC; cdr3_aa: CASSLYLRERYEQYF
d_call: TRBD1; clone_size: NA; j_call: TRBJ1-2; v_call: TRBV7-3; cdr3_nt: TGTGCCAGCAGCTCTCAACAGGGGCCCTATGGCTACACCTTC; cdr3_aa: CASSSQQGPYGYTF
d_call: NA; clone_size: NA; j_call: TRBJ2-6; v_call: TRBV5-1; cdr3_nt: TGCGCCAGCAGCTTGGCCACAGTTGGGGCCAACGTCCTGACTTTC; cdr3_aa: CASSLATVGANVLTF
d_call: NA; clone_size: NA; j_call: TRBJ1-1; v_call: TRBV7-7; cdr3_nt: TGTGCCAGCAGCTTGAGGGAGAACACTGAAGCTTTCTTT; cdr3_aa: CASSLRENTEAFF
d_call: NA; clone_size: NA; j_call: TRBJ1-1; v_call: TRBV28; cdr3_nt: TGTGCCAGCAGGGACCGGGGGCAGGGGAAGACTGAAGCTTTCTTT; cdr3_aa: CASRDRGQGKTEAFF
d_call: NA; clone_size: once; j_call: TRBJ2-1; v_call: TRBV19; cdr3_nt: TGTGCCAGTAGTATCCTTGGCTGGGAGTTTGTGGACAATGAGCAGTTCTTC; cdr3_aa: CASSILGWEFVDNEQFF
d_call: TRBD1; clone_size: NA; j_call: TRBJ1-5; v_call: TRBV5-1; cdr3_nt: TGCGCCAGCAGCTCGGGACAGGGCCAGCCCCAGCATTTT; cdr3_aa: CASSSGQGQPQHF
d_call: TRBD2; clone_size: NA; j_call: TRBJ2-2; v_call: TRBV6-6; cdr3_nt: TGTGCCAGTGGACTAGCGGGAGAGTTTGACGGGGAGCTGTTTTTT; cdr3_aa: CASGLAGEFDGELFF
d_call: NA; clone_size: NA; j_call: TRBJ1-6; v_call: TRBV11-2; cdr3_nt: TGTGCCAGCAGTGGGACGCAGAATTCACCCCTCCACTTT; cdr3_aa: CASSGTQNSPLHF
d_call: NA; clone_size: NA; j_call: TRBJ1-1; v_call: TRBV11-2; cdr3_nt: TGTGCCAGCAGCCGTATGAACACTGAAGCTTTCTTT; cdr3_aa: CASSRMNTEAFF
d_call: NA; clone_size: NA; j_call: TRBJ1-2; v_call: TRBV16; cdr3_nt: TGTGCCAGCAGCCCCCAAATCGGGAGACACAACTATGGCTACACCTTC; cdr3_aa: CASSPQIGRHNYGYTF
d_call: NA; clone_size: NA; j_call: TRBJ1-2; v_call: TRBV4-1; cdr3_nt: TGCGCCAGCAGCCAAGTGGGTCCCTTAACGCCCCCTGTAAACCCCAACTATGGCTACACCTTC; cdr3_aa: CASSQVGPLTPPVNPNYGYTF
d_call: TRBD1; clone_size: NA; j_call: TRBJ1-1; v_call: TRBV27; cdr3_nt: TGTGCCAGCATCTCTCAGGGGGGATTGGGGTCTGAAGCTTTCTTT; cdr3_aa: CASISQGGLGSEAFF
d_call: NA; clone_size: NA; j_call: TRBJ2-7; v_call: TRBV6-6; cdr3_nt: TGTGCCAGCCAGCCGGGCGGGACCCACTACGAGCAGTACTTC; cdr3_aa: CASQPGGTHYEQYF
d_call: NA; clone_size: NA; j_call: TRBJ2-1; v_call: TRBV9; cdr3_nt: TGTGCCAGCGGCAGGGCCTCCTCCTACAATGAGCAGTTCTTC; cdr3_aa: CASGRASSYNEQFF
d_call: TRBD2; clone_size: NA; j_call: TRBJ2-5; v_call: TRBV2; cdr3_nt: TGTGCGGAGCGGGAGGCCCTGCCAGGGGAGACCCAGTACTTC; cdr3_aa: CAEREALPGETQYF
d_call: NA; clone_size: NA; j_call: TRBJ1-2; v_call: TRBV30; cdr3_nt: TGTGCCTGGAGTAGATCACGGACGGAAGAGACTTATGGCTACACCTTC; cdr3_aa: CAWSRSRTEETYGYTF
d_call: NA; clone_size: NA; j_call: TRBJ2-2; v_call: TRBV2; cdr3_nt: TGTGCCTGGGGGGCAGCCGCGAACACCGGGGAGCTGTTTTTT; cdr3_aa: CAWGAAANTGELFF
d_call: NA; clone_size: NA; j_call: TRBJ2-7; v_call: TRBV19; cdr3_nt: TGTGCCAGTAGTACCCGAAGAGGAATTTACGAGCAGTACTTC; cdr3_aa: CASSTRRGIYEQYF
d_call: NA; clone_size: NA; j_call: TRBJ2-7; v_call: TRBV10-3; cdr3_nt: TGTGCCATCAGTGAGTCCCAGGTATCCTACGAGCAGTACTTC; cdr3_aa: CAISESQVSYEQYF
d_call: TRBD1; clone_size: NA; j_call: TRBJ1-4; v_call: TRBV5-1; cdr3_nt: TGCGCCAGCAGCTCGGGACAGGTAGATGAAAAACTGTTTTTT; cdr3_aa: CASSSGQVDEKLFF
d_call: NA; clone_size: NA; j_call: TRBJ2-5; v_call: TRBV28; cdr3_nt: TGTGCCAGCAGTGCCCAGGGTTCGTACCAAGAGACCCAGTACTTC; cdr3_aa: CASSAQGSYQETQYF
d_call: NA; clone_size: once; j_call: TRBJ1-1; v_call: TRBV7-2; cdr3_nt: TGTGCCAGCAGCTTAGGGGCCACTGAAGCTTTCTTT; cdr3_aa: CASSLGATEAFF
d_call: NA; clone_size: NA; j_call: TRBJ1-4; v_call: TRBV5-1; cdr3_nt: TGCGCCAGCAGCTTGGTTGAGGGGGAAAAACTGTTTTTT; cdr3_aa: CASSLVEGEKLFF
d_call: NA; clone_size: once; j_call: TRBJ2-5; v_call: TRBV10-3; cdr3_nt: TGTGCCATCAGTGCACTCGCAGGGACGGAGACCCAGTACTTC; cdr3_aa: CAISALAGTETQYF
d_call: TRBD2; clone_size: NA; j_call: TRBJ2-1; v_call: TRBV6-6; cdr3_nt: TGTGCCAGCAGTCAACAACTAGCGGGAGGAGGCAATGAGCAGTTCTTC; cdr3_aa: CASSQQLAGGGNEQFF
d_call: NA; clone_size: NA; j_call: TRBJ2-6; v_call: TRBV28; cdr3_nt: TGTGCCAGCAGTTTGCCCAGGAGAGCCTCTGGGGCCAACGTCCTGACTTTC; cdr3_aa: CASSLPRRASGANVLTF
d_call: NA; clone_size: NA; j_call: TRBJ2-7; v_call: TRBV5-1; cdr3_nt: TGCGCCAGCAGCTTGTCGGGATTCTCCTACGAGCAGTACTTC; cdr3_aa: CASSLSGFSYEQYF
d_call: TRBD1; clone_size: NA; j_call: TRBJ1-1; v_call: TRBV5-6; cdr3_nt: TGTGCCAGCAGCTTGCGCAGGGGGAGGGACACTGAAGCTTTCTTT; cdr3_aa: CASSLRRGRDTEAFF
d_call: NA; clone_size: NA; j_call: TRBJ2-7; v_call: TRBV10-2; cdr3_nt: TGCGCCAGCAGACCGGGACCCAGAAACCCCTACGAGCAGTACTTC; cdr3_aa: CASRPGPRNPYEQYF
d_call: NA; clone_size: once; j_call: TRBJ2-5; v_call: TRBV5-1; cdr3_nt: TGCGCCAGCAGCTTGGAGGGGCGCCAAGAGACCCAGTACTTC; cdr3_aa: CASSLEGRQETQYF
d_call: NA; clone_size: NA; j_call: TRBJ1-1; v_call: TRBV7-9; cdr3_nt: TGTGCCAGCAGCTTATTCGGGGAGGCCACTGAAGCTTTCTTT; cdr3_aa: CASSLFGEATEAFF